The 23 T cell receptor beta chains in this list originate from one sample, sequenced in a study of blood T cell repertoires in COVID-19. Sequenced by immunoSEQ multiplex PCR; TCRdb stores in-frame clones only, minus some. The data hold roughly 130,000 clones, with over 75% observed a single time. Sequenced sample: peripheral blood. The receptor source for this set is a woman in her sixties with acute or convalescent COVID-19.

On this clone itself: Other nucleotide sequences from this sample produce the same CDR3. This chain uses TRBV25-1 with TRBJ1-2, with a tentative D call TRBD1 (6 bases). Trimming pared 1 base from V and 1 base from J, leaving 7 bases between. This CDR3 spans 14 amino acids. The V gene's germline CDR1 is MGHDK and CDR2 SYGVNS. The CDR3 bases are TGTGCCAGCAGTGAATCAGGGGATAACTATGGCTACACCTTC. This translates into CASSESGDNYGYTF.

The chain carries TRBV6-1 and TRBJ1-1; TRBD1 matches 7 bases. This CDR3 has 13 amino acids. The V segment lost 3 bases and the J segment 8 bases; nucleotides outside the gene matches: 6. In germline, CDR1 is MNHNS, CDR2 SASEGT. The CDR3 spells CASSDRQGSEAFF. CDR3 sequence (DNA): TGTGCCAGCAGTGACAGACAGGGTTCGGAAGCTTTCTTT.

In DNA form, the CDR3 reads TGTGCCACCCGAACCGTGGATGGAGGCGAGCAGTACGTC. This sequence encodes CATRTVDGGEQYV. This chain uses TRBV27 with TRBJ2-7; weak D call: TRBD2 (5 bases). Looked up from germline, CDR1 is MNHEY and CDR2 is SMNVEV (reference sequence). This CDR3 spans 13 amino acids. V was cut by 10 bases and J by 6 bases, with 19 bases left in between.

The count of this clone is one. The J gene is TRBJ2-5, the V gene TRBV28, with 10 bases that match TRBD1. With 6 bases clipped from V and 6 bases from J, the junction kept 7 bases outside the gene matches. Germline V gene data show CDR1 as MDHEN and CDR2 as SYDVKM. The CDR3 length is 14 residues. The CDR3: CASRTGGAGKTQYF. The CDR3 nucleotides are TGTGCCAGCAGGACAGGGGGCGCTGGGAAGACCCAGTACTTC.

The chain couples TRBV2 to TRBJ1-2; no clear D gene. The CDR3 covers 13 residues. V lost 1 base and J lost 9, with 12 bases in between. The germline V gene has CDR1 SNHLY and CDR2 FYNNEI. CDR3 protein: CASSEGRNRRYTF. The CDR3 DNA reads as TGTGCCAGCAGTGAAGGCAGAAATCGTCGCTACACCTTC.

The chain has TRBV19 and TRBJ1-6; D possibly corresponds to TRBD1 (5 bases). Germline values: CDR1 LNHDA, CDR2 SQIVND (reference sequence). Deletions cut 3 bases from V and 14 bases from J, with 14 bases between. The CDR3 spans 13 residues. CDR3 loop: CASSIAGHETLHF. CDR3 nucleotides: TGTGCCAGTAGTATCGCCGGACATGAAACCCTCCACTTT.

The chain's CDR3 is CASSVGRAGNTIYF. Written as DNA, the CDR3 is TGTGCCAGCAGCGTGGGGCGCGCTGGAAACACCATATATTTT. The J gene is TRBJ1-3, the V gene TRBV27; TRBD1 is a possible D gene (5 bases). Per germline, CDR1 MNHEY and CDR2 SMNVEV (reference sequence). Trimming took off 6 bases at V and 2 bases at J, with 11 bases between the two ends. The CDR3 is 14 residues long.

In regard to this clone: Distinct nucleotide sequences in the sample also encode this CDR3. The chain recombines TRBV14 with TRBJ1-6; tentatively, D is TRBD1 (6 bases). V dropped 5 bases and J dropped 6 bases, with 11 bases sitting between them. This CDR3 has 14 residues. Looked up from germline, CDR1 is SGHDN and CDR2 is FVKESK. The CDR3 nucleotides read TGTGCCAGCAGCTTACAGGGCGGTAATTCACCCCTCCACTTT. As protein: CASSLQGGNSPLHF.

CDR3: CASRPGTENSPLHF. CDR3 DNA: TGTGCCAGCAGGCCCGGGACAGAAAATTCACCCCTCCACTTT. This chain uses TRBV2 with TRBJ1-6; 7 nucleotides line up with TRBD1. CDR3 size: 14 residues. The germline V gene has CDR1 SNHLY and CDR2 FYNNEI. V shed 6 bases and J 7 bases; nucleotides not matched to a gene: 6.

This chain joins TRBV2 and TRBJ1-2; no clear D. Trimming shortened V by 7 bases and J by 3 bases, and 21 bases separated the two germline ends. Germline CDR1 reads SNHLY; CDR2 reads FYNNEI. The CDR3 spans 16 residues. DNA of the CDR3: TGTGCCAGCATTCGGGAGCTGGGATGGGTTTACTATGGCTACACCTTC. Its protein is CASIRELGWVYYGYTF.

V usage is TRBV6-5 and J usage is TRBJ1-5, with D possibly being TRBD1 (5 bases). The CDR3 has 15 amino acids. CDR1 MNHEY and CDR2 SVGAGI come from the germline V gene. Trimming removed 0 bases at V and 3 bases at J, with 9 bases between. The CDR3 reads CASSYSMGPNQPQHF. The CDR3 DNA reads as TGTGCCAGCAGTTACTCTATGGGGCCCAATCAGCCCCAGCATTTT.

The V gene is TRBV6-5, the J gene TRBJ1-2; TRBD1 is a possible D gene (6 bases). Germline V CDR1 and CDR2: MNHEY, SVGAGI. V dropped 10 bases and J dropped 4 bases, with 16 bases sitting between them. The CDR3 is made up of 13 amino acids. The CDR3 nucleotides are TGTGCCATCAGCCAGGGGCTAACCTATGGCTACACCTTC. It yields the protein CAISQGLTYGYTF.

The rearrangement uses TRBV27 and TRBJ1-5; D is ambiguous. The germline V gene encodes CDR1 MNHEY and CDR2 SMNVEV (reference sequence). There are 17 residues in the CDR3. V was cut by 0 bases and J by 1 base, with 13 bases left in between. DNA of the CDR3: TGTGCCAGCAGTTTATCTATTCCTCCGTTGAGCAATCAGCCCCAGCATTTT. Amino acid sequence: CASSLSIPPLSNQPQHF.

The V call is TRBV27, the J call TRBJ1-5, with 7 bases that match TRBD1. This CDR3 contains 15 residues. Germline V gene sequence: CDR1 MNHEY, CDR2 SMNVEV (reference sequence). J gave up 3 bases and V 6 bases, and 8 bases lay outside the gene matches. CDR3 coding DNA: TGTGCCAGCAGGCCGACTGGGACAGCCAATCAGCCCCAGCATTTT. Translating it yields CASRPTGTANQPQHF.

The CDR3 coding sequence is TGTGCCACCAGTGTGGGACAGAACACCGGGGAGCTGTTTTTT. This encodes CATSVGQNTGELFF. The J gene is TRBJ2-2, the V gene TRBV24-1; D may be TRBD1 (6 bases). CDR1 KGHDR and CDR2 SFDVKD come from the germline V gene. With 5 bases removed from V and 1 base from J, the gap between germline ends came to 7 bases. The CDR3 contains 14 residues.

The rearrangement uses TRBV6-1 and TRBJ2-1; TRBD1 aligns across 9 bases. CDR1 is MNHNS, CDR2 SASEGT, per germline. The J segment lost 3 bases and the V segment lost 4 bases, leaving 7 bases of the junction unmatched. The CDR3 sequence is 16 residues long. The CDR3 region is CASSGRGQGNYNEQFF. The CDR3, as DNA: TGTGCCAGCAGTGGTAGAGGACAGGGGAACTACAATGAGCAGTTCTTC.

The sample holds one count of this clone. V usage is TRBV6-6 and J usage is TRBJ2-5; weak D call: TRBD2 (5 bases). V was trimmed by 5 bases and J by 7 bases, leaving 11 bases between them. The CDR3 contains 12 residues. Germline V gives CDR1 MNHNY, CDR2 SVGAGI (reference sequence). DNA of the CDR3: TGTGCCAGCAGTCTGCCTCGGGGGACCCAGTACTTC. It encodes CASSLPRGTQYF.

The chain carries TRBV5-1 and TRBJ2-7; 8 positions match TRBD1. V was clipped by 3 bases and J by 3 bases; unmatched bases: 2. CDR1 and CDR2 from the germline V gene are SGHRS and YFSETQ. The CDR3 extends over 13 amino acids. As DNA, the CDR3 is TGCGCCAGCAGCTCTACAGGGGGCTACGAGCAGTACTTC. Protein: CASSSTGGYEQYF.

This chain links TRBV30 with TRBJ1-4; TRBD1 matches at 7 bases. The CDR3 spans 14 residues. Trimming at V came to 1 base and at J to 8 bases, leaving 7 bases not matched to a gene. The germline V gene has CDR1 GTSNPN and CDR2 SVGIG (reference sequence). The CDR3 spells CAWSAGTAYEKLFF. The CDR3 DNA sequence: TGTGCCTGGAGTGCCGGGACAGCCTACGAAAAACTGTTTTTT. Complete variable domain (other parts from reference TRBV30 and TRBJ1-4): SQTIHQWPATLVQPVGSPLSLECTVEGTSNPNLYWYRQAAGRGLQLLFYSVGIGQISSEVPQNLSASRPQDRQFILSSKKLLLSDSGFYLCAWSAGTAYEKLFFGSGTQLSVL.

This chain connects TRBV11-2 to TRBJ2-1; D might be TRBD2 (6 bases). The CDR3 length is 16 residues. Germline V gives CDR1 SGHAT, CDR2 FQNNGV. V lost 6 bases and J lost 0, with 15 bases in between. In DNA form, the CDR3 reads TGTGCCAGCAGTCCTCGGGGCGGGACCTCCTACAATGAGCAGTTCTTC. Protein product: CASSPRGGTSYNEQFF. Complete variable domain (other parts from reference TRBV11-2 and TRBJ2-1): EAGVAQSPRYKIIEKRQSVAFWCNPISGHATLYWYQQILGQGPKLLIQFQNNGVVDDSQLPKDRFSAERLKGVDSTLKIQPAKLEDSAVYLCASSPRGGTSYNEQFFGPGTRLTVL.

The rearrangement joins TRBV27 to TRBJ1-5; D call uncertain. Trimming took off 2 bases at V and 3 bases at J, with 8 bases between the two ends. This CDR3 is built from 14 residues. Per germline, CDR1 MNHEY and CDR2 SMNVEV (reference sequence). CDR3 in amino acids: CASSLIAVNQPQHF. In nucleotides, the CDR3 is TGTGCCAGCAGTTTAATTGCGGTCAATCAGCCCCAGCATTTT.

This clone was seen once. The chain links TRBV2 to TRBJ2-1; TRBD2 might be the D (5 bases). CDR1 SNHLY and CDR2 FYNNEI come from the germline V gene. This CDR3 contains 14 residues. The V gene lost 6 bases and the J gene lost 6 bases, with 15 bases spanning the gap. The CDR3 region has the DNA TGTGCCAGCAGAGGAGGCATTCTAGGCAATGAGCAGTTCTTC. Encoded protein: CASRGGILGNEQFF.

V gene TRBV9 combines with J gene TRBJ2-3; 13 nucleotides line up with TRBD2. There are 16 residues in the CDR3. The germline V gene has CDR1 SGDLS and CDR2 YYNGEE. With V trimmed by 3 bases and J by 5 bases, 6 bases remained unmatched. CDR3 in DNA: TGTGCCAGCAGCGGCCGACTAGCGGGAGGAAGAGATACGCAGTATTTT. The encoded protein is CASSGRLAGGRDTQYF.